This T cell receptor (beta chain) comes out of a study of T cell responses to AZD1222 COVID-19 vaccine. Turning to the study itself: Second-dose schedules of about 4 or about 12 weeks were combined.

The J segment lost 2 bases and the V segment lost 0 bases, leaving 8 bases of the junction unmatched. CDR3 length: 16 amino acids. Germline CDR1 SGHDT, CDR2 YYEEEE. Study observations and caveats: Just five or six AZD1222 recipients tested seropositive at baseline. Clonal diversity was possibly underestimated; the donors were predominantly white British and more often female.

As for this clone: Antigen: not known.

Clones were read by immunoSEQ multiplex PCR, and TCRdb kept only the in-frame ones, dropping some. The table lists approximately 100,000 clones, approximately 90% of them singletons. This sequence joins TRBV5-6 and TRBJ2-7, with TRBD2 identical over 7 bases. The clonotype was recovered from an adult in good health. Specimen: peripheral blood, collected on day 0 of AZD1222 vaccination. This chain's CDR3 is CASSLDISGGAYEQYF. CDR3 DNA: TGTGCCAGCAGCTTGGACATTAGTGGGGGGGCCTACGAGCAGTACTTC.